This T cell receptor beta chain is from a study of tumor-infiltrating lymphocytes in localized non-small cell lung cancer. Findings and caveats of the study: Tumors had more T cell infiltration than uninvolved lung, per TCRbeta sequencing and CD3 counts. T-cell fraction did not differ between immunotypes IM1 and IM2.

Profiling relied on immunoSEQ multiplex PCR, and the TCRdb table lists in-frame clones only, not all of them. The profile covers over 15,000 clones, with 69% appearing a single time and approximately 6% taken by the ten largest. Notes on this clone: Its antigen remains unidentified.

The CDR3 loop spans 16 amino acids. J gave up 10 bases and V 0 bases, and 12 bases lay outside the gene matches. Germline-derived CDR1 and CDR2 are LNHNV and YYDKDF (reference sequence). The TCR comes from a human donor with non-small cell lung cancer. The sequenced material came from lung tumor tissue. The rearrangement links TRBV15 to TRBJ2-5; 9 bases agree with TRBD2. The CDR3 loop reads CATSREGAGGRLGQYF. The CDR3 nucleotides read TGTGCCACCAGCAGAGAAGGAGCGGGAGGTAGATTGGGCCAGTACTTC.